Described below is a single T cell receptor beta chain sequence and its context. Its antigen is currently unknown. CDR1 and CDR2 (germline): GTSNPN, SVGIG (reference sequence). This CDR3 spans 14 amino acids. J lost 4 bases, V lost 3 bases, and 6 bases had no gene match. The sample is drawn from a study of regulatory dendritic cells for organ transplantation. Overall study findings and caveats: Regulatory dendritic cells appeared to expand memory CD8+ clones less than mature ones. Between individuals, the alloreactive memory CD8+ T cell pool differed considerably.

The table came from immunoSEQ multiplex PCR; TCRdb's copy has only in-frame clones and leaves some out. In the table there are 30,000 to 40,000 clones, about 89% of which are singletons. The clonotype was recovered from a human donor in good health. Sequenced: naive CD4+ T cells from blood. This sample's subset: CD45RA+ naive T cells. This chain links TRBV30 with TRBJ1-3; 7 bases are shared with TRBD1. The CDR3: CAWRGGSRGNTIYF. DNA for the CDR3: TGTGCCTGGAGAGGGGGCTCTCGAGGAAACACCATATATTTT.